This T cell receptor beta chain came from a study of cytomegalovirus exposure and HLA in healthy donors (dated by TCRdb to between 2016 and 2019). Context from the whole study: The approximately 710 repertoires of the first cohort and the 120 validation repertoires were produced on the same platform, according to a later analysis. The aim of the study was to test whether cataloging public T cell receptors could identify signatures of past pathogen exposure. A separate validation cohort of some 130 different subjects was used in addition to the approximately 670-subject first cohort. The study combined high-throughput TCR immunosequencing, statistical association of individual TCRs with disease status, and machine learning to predict cytomegalovirus infection status. On the study overall, not on this receptor specifically: It was suggested by the authors that the approach could potentially be generalized to other disease states and immunological phenotypes. Cytomegalovirus status was reported to be diagnosed by the classifier with high specificity and sensitivity in both the original and validation cohorts. Across donors, most TCR sequences were observed very rarely, whereas some public TCRs were present in many individuals. In the study, approximately 160 TCR beta chains were listed as associated with cytomegalovirus. Of the cluster scores, 90% to 95% were above 0 in a later analysis, which found that TCRs clustered in the first cohort also tended to co-occur in the 120 or so validation repertoires. In vitro tests confirmed that a few of the cytomegalovirus-associated TCR beta chains recognize cytomegalovirus antigens. A later analysis lacked HLA typing for the validation cohort, so it scored co-occurrence in that cohort across all 120 or so repertoires.

A remark on this clone: Its target antigen remains unknown. No base quality information exists; no much larger clone differs at one position.

The method behind the library was the immunoSEQ multiplex PCR assay. Per the original workflow: A statistical classification framework was built for diagnosing cytomegalovirus status from the catalog of TCR beta chain sequences. TCRdb obtained this table from immuneACCESS and retained in-frame rearrangements with V and J assigned. These tables miss some clones; where compared with another copy, unresolved V genes account for less than half of the shortfall, and the remainder is unexplained. That table gives V, J and clone size, and the DNA gave D and trimming. Across this sample there are roughly 130,000 clones, with roughly 86% seen only once. Approximately 1.5% of the sample is taken by the ten largest. The CDR3 starts with the cysteine, ends with the phenylalanine, and has 15 residues. The retained sequence is limited to the CDR3, 45 bases, with the frame set at the first base. For CDR1 and CDR2, the germline V gene lists SGDLS and YYNGEE. Germline trimming: 3 bases from V, 15 bases from J; junction bases outside gene matches: 9.

Donors formed part of the validation cohort, which comprised 120 subjects and was distinct from the first cohort of under 850 subjects. Sequencing used PBMCs. This TCR was sampled from a man younger than 45 in good health and CMV-seronegative. Rearrangement joined TRBV9 to TRBJ2-4; 16 central bases correspond to TRBD2. CDR3 region: CASSGGTSGRALLYF. In nucleotides, the sequence is TGTGCCAGCAGCGGGGGGACTAGCGGGAGGGCCCTCCTGTACTTC.